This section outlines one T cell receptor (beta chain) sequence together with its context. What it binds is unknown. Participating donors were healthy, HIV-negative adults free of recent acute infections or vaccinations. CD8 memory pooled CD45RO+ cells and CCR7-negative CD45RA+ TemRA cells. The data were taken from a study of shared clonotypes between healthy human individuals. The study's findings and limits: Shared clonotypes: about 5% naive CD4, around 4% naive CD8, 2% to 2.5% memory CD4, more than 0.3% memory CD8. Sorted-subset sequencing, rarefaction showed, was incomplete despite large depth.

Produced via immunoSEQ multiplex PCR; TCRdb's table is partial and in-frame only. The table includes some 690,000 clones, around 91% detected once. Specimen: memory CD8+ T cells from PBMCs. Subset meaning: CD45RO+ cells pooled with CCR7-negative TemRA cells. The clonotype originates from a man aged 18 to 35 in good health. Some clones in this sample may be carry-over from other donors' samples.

As DNA, the CDR3 is TGTGCCAGCAGCTTAGATCTCGCAGGGCCCGTTAGGGATGGCTACACCTTC. It specifies CASSLDLAGPVRDGYTF. The chain links TRBV11-2 to TRBJ1-2; tentatively, D is TRBD1 (5 bases). The germline V and J ends were trimmed by 0 bases and 6 bases, with 20 bases remaining between them. Per germline, CDR1 SGHAT and CDR2 FQNNGV. The CDR3 contains 17 residues.